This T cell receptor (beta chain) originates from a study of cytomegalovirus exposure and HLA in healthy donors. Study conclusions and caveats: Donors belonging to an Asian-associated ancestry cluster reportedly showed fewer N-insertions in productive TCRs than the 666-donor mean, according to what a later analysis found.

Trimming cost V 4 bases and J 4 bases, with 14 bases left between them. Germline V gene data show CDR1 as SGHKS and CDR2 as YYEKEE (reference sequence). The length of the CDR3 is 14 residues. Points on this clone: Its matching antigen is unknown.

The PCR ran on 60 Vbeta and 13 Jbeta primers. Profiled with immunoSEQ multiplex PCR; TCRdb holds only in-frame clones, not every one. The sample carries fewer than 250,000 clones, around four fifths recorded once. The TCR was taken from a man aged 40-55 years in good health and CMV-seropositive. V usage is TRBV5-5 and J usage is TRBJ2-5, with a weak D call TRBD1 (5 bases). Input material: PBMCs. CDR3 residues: CASSLNRGGETQYF. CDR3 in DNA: TGTGCCAGCAGCCTGAATAGGGGCGGAGAGACCCAGTACTTC.